This T cell receptor (beta chain) was identified in a study of T cells in Graves' hyperthyroidism and ophthalmopathy. Researchers took RNA transcripts and amplified the TCR beta CDR3 regions from them. A first-round RT-PCR of the TCR CDR3 used the HTBI primer set. TCRdb ran MiXCR on the multiplex PCR reads and lists one entry per CDR3 protein. The sample includes 280,000 or so distinct CDR3 sequences, less than 30% of them seen just once. In this sample, this clonotype turned up many times. The V end was cut by 5 bases, the J end by 3 bases, with 11 bases between. CDR3 length: 13 amino acids. Germline lookup yields CDR1 MGHDK and CDR2 SYGVNS.

The V and J genes are TRBV25-1 and TRBJ2-7; D perhaps matches TRBD1 (6 bases). The sequenced sample consisted of blood. The clonotype was recovered from a man aged 35-49 years with Graves' hyperthyroidism that later progressed to Graves' ophthalmopathy. The CDR3 region has the DNA TGTGCCAGCAGTCGACAGGATGGCTACGAGCAGTACTTC. Its protein is CASSRQDGYEQYF.